The 5 T cell receptor beta chains given below trace back to one sample, sequenced in a study of control samples from healthy donors and cancer patients. Sequenced by immunoSEQ multiplex PCR; TCRdb stores in-frame clones only, minus some. Of about 150,000 clones listed, 93% are singletons. The sample was blood. These receptors all stem from a man aged 18 to 30 in good health.

The V and J genes are TRBV9 and TRBJ2-7, with 7 bases fitting TRBD1. Germline-derived CDR1 and CDR2 are SGDLS and YYNGEE. V lost 4 bases to trimming and J lost 2 bases; unmatched junction nucleotides: 9. CDR3 length equals 15 residues. CDR3 nucleotides: TGTGCCAGCAGCATGACCGGGACAGCCGCCTACGAGCAGTACTTC. This translates into CASSMTGTAAYEQYF.

This chain joins TRBV7-9 and TRBJ2-1, with D uncertain. V lost 5 bases and J lost 7, with 9 bases in between. Germline V gene sequence: CDR1 SEHNR, CDR2 FQNEAQ (reference sequence). CDR3 length: 12 residues. CDR3 protein: CASSREYNEQFF. The CDR3 DNA reads as TGTGCCAGCAGCCGAGAGTATAATGAGCAGTTCTTC.

This chain joins TRBV19 and TRBJ1-5, with 8 nucleotides matching TRBD1. The CDR3 totals 13 residues. CDR1 and CDR2 from the germline V gene are LNHDA and SQIVND (reference sequence). V was clipped by 8 bases and J by 5 bases; unmatched bases: 5. The CDR3 region is CASAQGADQPQHF. The CDR3 nucleotides are TGTGCCAGTGCCCAGGGGGCCGATCAGCCCCAGCATTTT.

The CDR3, as DNA: TGTGCCAGTAGTATAGATGTAAGGGGGGGTACTGAAGCTTTCTTT. It encodes CASSIDVRGGTEAFF. The rearrangement uses TRBV19 and TRBJ1-1; TRBD1 is a possible D gene (6 bases). Germline assignment: CDR1 LNHDA and CDR2 SQIVND (reference sequence). There are 15 residues in the CDR3. The V gene lost 0 bases and the J gene lost 5 bases, with 13 bases spanning the gap.

The rearrangement uses TRBV6-4 and TRBJ1-6; TRBD1 matches at 7 bases. CDR3 length: 14 amino acids. Germline V gives CDR1 MRHNA, CDR2 SNTAGT. The ends lost 6 bases at V and 7 bases at J; junction bases unmatched: 6. Here the CDR3 DNA reads TGTGCCAGCAGCCTGGGACAGCAAAATTCACCCCTCCACTTT. Translating it yields CASSLGQQNSPLHF.